Below, 25 T cell receptor beta chains from the same sample are listed, as sequenced in a study of cytomegalovirus exposure and HLA in healthy donors. Sequenced by immunoSEQ multiplex PCR; TCRdb stores in-frame clones only, minus some. Of a few hundred thousand clones in the sample, around nine tenths were seen once. The source material was PBMCs. The source of these receptors is a woman younger than 30 in good health and CMV-seronegative.

CDR3 amino acids: CASSLGQPGGDTQYF. The CDR3 DNA is TGCGCCAGCAGCTTGGGACAGCCTGGGGGGGACACCCAGTACTTC. V gene TRBV5-1 combines with J gene TRBJ2-5; 7 bases align to TRBD2. J lost 8 bases, V lost 0 bases, and 10 bases had no gene match. Germline CDR1 and CDR2: SGHRS and YFSETQ. This CDR3 region has 15 residues.

This chain connects TRBV7-3 to TRBJ2-3; a possible D gene is TRBD1 (6 bases). The CDR3 consists of 15 residues. Germline CDR1 and CDR2: SGHTA and FQGTGA. V lost 5 bases and J lost 3, with 15 bases in between. CDR3 sequence (DNA): TGTGCCAGCAGCCCCCTCGGACAGACAACAGATACGCAGTATTTT. Amino acid sequence: CASSPLGQTTDTQYF.

The chain combines TRBV28 with TRBJ2-5, with D possibly TRBD1 on 7 matching bases. Germline CDR1 and CDR2: MDHEN and SYDVKM. V gave up 4 bases and J gave up 3 bases, with 18 bases separating them. This CDR3 is built from 16 residues. CDR3 loop: CASSWNRGGFKETQYF. As DNA, the CDR3 is TGTGCCAGCAGTTGGAACAGGGGAGGATTCAAAGAGACCCAGTACTTC.

The V call is TRBV11-2, the J call TRBJ2-1, with 10 bases matching TRBD2. The CDR3 sequence is 19 residues long. The germline CDR1 and CDR2 sequences are SGHAT and FQNNGV. With 5 bases clipped from V and 0 bases from J, the junction kept 13 bases outside the gene matches. The DNA of the CDR3 is TGTGCCAGCAGCCCCGGACTAGCGGACGATTTTCTCTCCTACAATGAGCAGTTCTTC. Protein: CASSPGLADDFLSYNEQFF.

The chain joins TRBV21-1 to TRBJ2-1; the table assigns TRBD2, which was not confirmed against the DNA. TRBV21-1 is annotated as a pseudogene. The CDR3 loop spans 18 amino acids. CDR3 in DNA: TGTGCCAGCAGCAAAGAGAGTAGCGGGACCTACCGCAACAATGAGCAGTTCTTC. Amino acid sequence: CASSKESSGTYRNNEQFF.

The genes are TRBV11-2 and TRBJ2-7; 9 positions match TRBD2. Trimming cost V 4 bases and J 3 bases; bases outside gene matches: 16. This CDR3 is built from 18 residues. Germline-derived CDR1 and CDR2 are SGHAT and FQNNGV. The CDR3 is CASSSIRIPAGGLYEQYF. CDR3 sequence (DNA): TGTGCCAGCAGCTCCATCAGAATTCCAGCGGGAGGCCTCTACGAGCAGTACTTC.

The chain couples TRBV28 to TRBJ2-7, with 11 bases that match TRBD2. The CDR3 has 17 residues. The germline CDR1 and CDR2 sequences are MDHEN and SYDVKM. Trimming removed 5 bases from V and 5 bases from J; junction bases left unmatched: 14. CDR3 coding DNA: TGTGCCAGCAGTCCCCTAGCGGGAGGCCTCTCTTACCACGAGCAGTACTTC. Its protein is CASSPLAGGLSYHEQYF.

The gene calls are TRBV19 and TRBJ1-3, with no clear D. Germline lookup yields CDR1 LNHDA and CDR2 SQIVND (reference sequence). Trimming left V 3 bases short and J 0 bases short, with 12 bases between. The CDR3 consists of 16 residues. CDR3 sequence: CASSMISAGSGNTIYF. The CDR3 nucleotides read TGTGCCAGTAGTATGATTTCGGCAGGCTCTGGAAACACCATATATTTT.

This clone appeared once. The rearrangement links TRBV5-1 to TRBJ2-5, with TRBD1 matching 9 bases. This CDR3 region has 15 residues. J lost 5 bases, V lost 8 bases, and 13 bases had no gene match. Germline-derived CDR1 and CDR2 are SGHRS and YFSETQ. The CDR3 protein is CASKAARDRVETQYF. CDR3 DNA sequence: TGCGCCAGTAAAGCGGCCCGGGACAGGGTTGAGACCCAGTACTTC.

J is TRBJ2-5 and V is TRBV7-9; D is possibly TRBD1 (5 bases). The germline V gene encodes CDR1 SEHNR and CDR2 FQNEAQ (reference sequence). The V gene lost 1 base and the J gene lost 1 base, with 13 bases spanning the gap. This CDR3 has 16 residues. In DNA, the CDR3 is TGTGCCAGCAGCTTAGGACCCACAGGAGTCCAAGAGACCCAGTACTTC. It is translated as CASSLGPTGVQETQYF. Looking up the rest from reference TRBV7-9 and TRBJ2-5 gives the full variable domain: DTGVSQNPRHKITKRGQNVTFRCDPISEHNRLYWYRQTLGQGPEFLTYFQNEAQLEKSRLLSDRFSAERPKGSFSTLEIQRTEQGDSAMYLCASSLGPTGVQETQYFGPGTRLLVL.

CDR3 sequence reads: CASSLPGTSGRLSYNEQFF. CDR3 DNA sequence: TGTGCCAGCAGCTTACCCGGGACTAGCGGGAGGTTGTCCTACAATGAGCAGTTCTTC. This chain links TRBV11-2 with TRBJ2-1, with 15 bases identical to TRBD2. CDR1 and CDR2 (germline): SGHAT, FQNNGV. The ends lost 2 bases at V and 1 base at J; junction bases unmatched: 6. This CDR3 is built from 19 residues.

The chain combines TRBV7-9 with TRBJ2-1, with 7 bases that match TRBD2. The CDR3 contains 13 residues. Trimming cost V 1 base and J 10 bases; bases outside gene matches: 4. Germline loops: CDR1 SEHNR, CDR2 FQNEAQ (reference sequence). DNA of the CDR3: TGTGCCAGCAGCTTAGGGACTAGTGGGGAGCAGTTCTTC. It yields the protein CASSLGTSGEQFF.

The rearrangement links TRBV9 to TRBJ2-4; a possible D gene is TRBD2 (5 bases). The ends were cut back, 0 bases at V and 1 base at J, with 14 bases in the middle. The V gene's germline CDR1 is SGDLS and CDR2 YYNGEE. The CDR3 length is 17 residues. CDR3 DNA: TGTGCCAGCAGCGTAGAACGTCGAGGGTTGGCCAAAAACATTCAGTACTTC. It codes for CASSVERRGLAKNIQYF.

The gene calls are TRBV7-9 and TRBJ2-1; D not certain. The CDR3 loop spans 13 amino acids. The V end lost 4 bases, the J end lost 6 bases, and 10 bases lay between the germline ends. Germline CDR1 SEHNR, CDR2 FQNEAQ (reference sequence). The CDR3 spells CASSYPLANEQFF. CDR3 DNA sequence: TGTGCCAGCAGCTACCCCTTGGCCAATGAGCAGTTCTTC.

The chain recombines TRBV9 with TRBJ2-2; D gene uncertain. Trimming pared 0 bases from V and 6 bases from J, leaving 12 bases between. The CDR3 loop spans 15 amino acids. Looked up from germline, CDR1 is SGDLS and CDR2 is YYNGEE. The CDR3 here is CASSVVGGKSGELFF. The CDR3 DNA follows: TGTGCCAGCAGCGTAGTTGGCGGAAAGTCCGGGGAGCTGTTTTTT.

This sequence joins TRBV19 and TRBJ2-7; D possibly corresponds to TRBD2 (6 bases). Trimming took off 1 base at V and 6 bases at J, with 13 bases between the two ends. The CDR3 is 14 residues long. Per the germline V gene, CDR1 is LNHDA and CDR2 is SQIVND (reference sequence). CDR3 in amino acids: CASSIVPEGSEQYF. CDR3 DNA: TGTGCCAGTAGTATAGTTCCGGAGGGGAGCGAGCAGTACTTC.

This chain connects TRBV7-3 to TRBJ1-2; TRBD1 matches 8 bases. The germline V gene has CDR1 SGHTA and CDR2 FQGTGA. V dropped 5 bases and J dropped 4; count of bases not matched to a gene: 6. The CDR3 extends over 14 amino acids. This CDR3 is CASSQGALSYGYTF. The CDR3, as DNA: TGTGCCAGCAGCCAGGGGGCCCTTAGCTATGGCTACACCTTC.

J is TRBJ2-7 and V is TRBV29-1, with TRBD2 matching over 7 bases. CDR1 and CDR2 (germline): SQVTM, ANQGSEA. The J segment lost 6 bases and the V segment lost 7 bases, leaving 12 bases of the junction unmatched. There are 13 residues in the CDR3. The CDR3 protein is CSASVAGEGEQYF. The CDR3, as DNA: TGCAGCGCCAGTGTGGCGGGGGAGGGCGAGCAGTACTTC.

This rearrangement joins TRBV3-1 (or the pseudogene TRBV3-2) to TRBJ2-3; D not certain. The V end lost 4 bases, the J end lost 13 bases, and 3 bases lay between the germline ends. There are 8 residues in the CDR3. Germline-derived CDR1 and CDR2 are LGHDT and YNNKEL (reference sequence). This CDR3 reads CASSLKYF. The CDR3 region has the DNA TGTGCCAGCAGCCTCAAGTATTTT.

This clone was recorded only once. J is TRBJ2-5 and V is TRBV7-2; TRBD1 agrees at 10 bases. This CDR3 has 16 amino acids. Germline lookup yields CDR1 SGHTA and CDR2 FQGNSA. Losses at the gene ends were 6 bases for V and 2 bases for J; bases not matched to a gene: 9. CDR3 region: CASRPPGDRGQETQYF. In DNA form, the CDR3 reads TGTGCCAGCAGGCCCCCCGGGGACAGGGGACAAGAGACCCAGTACTTC.

The chain joins TRBV7-9 to TRBJ2-7, with 7 bases identical to TRBD1. This CDR3 region has 13 residues. V lost 6 bases, J lost 0 bases, and 2 bases stayed unmatched. Germline CDR1 reads SEHNR; CDR2 reads FQNEAQ (reference sequence). The CDR3 DNA reads as TGTGCCAGCAGGGGGACAGCCTCCTACGAGCAGTACTTC. It translates to CASRGTASYEQYF.

This chain joins TRBV7-9 and TRBJ2-1; D perhaps matches TRBD1 (6 bases). Germline V gene data show CDR1 as SEHNR and CDR2 as FQNEAQ (reference sequence). V lost 6 bases and J lost 8, with 14 bases in between. CDR3 length: 13 amino acids. In nucleotides, the CDR3 is TGTGCCAGCAGGCCAGGGGTTGGGTATGAGCAGTTCTTC. The encoded protein is CASRPGVGYEQFF.

This clone was detected only a few times. The chain employs TRBV11-1 and TRBJ2-7; D gene unclear. CDR1 is SGHAT, CDR2 FQDESV, per germline (reference sequence). The CDR3 totals 11 residues. V lost 2 bases and J 5 bases, leaving 4 bases between the germline ends. The CDR3 loop reads CASSLFNEQYF. CDR3 coding DNA: TGTGCCAGCAGCTTATTCAACGAGCAGTACTTC.

V gene TRBV28 combines with J gene TRBJ2-7, with 8 bases fitting TRBD2. V lost 8 bases, J lost 6 bases, and 12 bases stayed unmatched. The CDR3 consists of 14 residues. CDR1 MDHEN and CDR2 SYDVKM come from the germline V gene. The CDR3 here is CASASSGSWAEQYF. The CDR3 DNA reads TGTGCCAGCGCCTCCAGCGGGAGTTGGGCCGAGCAGTACTTC.

The chain links TRBV5-4 to TRBJ2-7; 9 positions agree with TRBD2. The CDR3 contains 16 residues. CDR1 SGHNT and CDR2 YYREEE come from the germline V gene (reference sequence). The V segment lost 3 bases and the J segment 0 bases; nucleotides outside the gene matches: 7. The CDR3 is CASSSSLAGNSYEQYF. The CDR3 DNA reads TGTGCCAGCAGCTCCAGTCTAGCGGGAAACTCCTACGAGCAGTACTTC.